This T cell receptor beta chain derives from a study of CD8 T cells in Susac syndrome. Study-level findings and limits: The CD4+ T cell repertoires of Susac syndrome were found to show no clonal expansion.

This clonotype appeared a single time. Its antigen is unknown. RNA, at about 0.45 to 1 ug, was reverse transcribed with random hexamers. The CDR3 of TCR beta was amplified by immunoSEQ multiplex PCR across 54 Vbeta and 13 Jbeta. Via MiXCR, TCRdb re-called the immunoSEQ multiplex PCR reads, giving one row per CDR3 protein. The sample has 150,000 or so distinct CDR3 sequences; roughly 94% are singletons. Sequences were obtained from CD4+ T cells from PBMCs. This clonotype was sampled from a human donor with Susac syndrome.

CDR3 region: CASRRDRNPSFQETQYF. The CDR3 DNA reads TGCGCCAGCAGACGGGACAGGAACCCCTCGTTCCAAGAGACCCAGTACTTC. The rearrangement uses TRBV5-1 and TRBJ2-5; 8 nucleotides line up with TRBD1. Germline loops: CDR1 SGHRS, CDR2 YFSETQ. The CDR3 loop spans 17 amino acids. Trimming cost V 5 bases and J 1 base; bases outside gene matches: 13.